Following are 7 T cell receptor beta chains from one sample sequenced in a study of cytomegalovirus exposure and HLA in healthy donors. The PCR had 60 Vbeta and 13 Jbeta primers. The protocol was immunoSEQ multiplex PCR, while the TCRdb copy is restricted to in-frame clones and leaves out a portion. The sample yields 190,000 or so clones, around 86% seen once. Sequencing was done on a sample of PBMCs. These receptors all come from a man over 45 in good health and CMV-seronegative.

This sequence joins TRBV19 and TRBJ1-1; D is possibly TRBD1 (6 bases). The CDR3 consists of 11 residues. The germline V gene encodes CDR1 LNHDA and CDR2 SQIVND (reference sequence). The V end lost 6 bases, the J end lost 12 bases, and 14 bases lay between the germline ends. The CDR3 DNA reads TGTGCCAGTAGCTCACAGGGTGGAACTTTCTTT. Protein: CASSSQGGTFF.

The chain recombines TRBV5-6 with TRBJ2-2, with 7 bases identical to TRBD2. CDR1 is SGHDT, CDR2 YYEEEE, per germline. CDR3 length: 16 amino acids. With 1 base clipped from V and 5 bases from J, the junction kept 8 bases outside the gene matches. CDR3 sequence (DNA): TGTGCCAGCAGCTTGTTTTCAGGGAGGGGTACCGGGGAGCTGTTTTTT. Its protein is CASSLFSGRGTGELFF. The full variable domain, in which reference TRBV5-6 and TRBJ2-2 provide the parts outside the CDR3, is DAGVTQSPTHLIKTRGQQVTLRCSPKSGHDTVSWYQQALGQGPQFIFQYYEEEERQRGNFPDRFSGHQFPNYSSELNVNALLLGDSALYLCASSLFSGRGTGELFFGEGSRLTVL.

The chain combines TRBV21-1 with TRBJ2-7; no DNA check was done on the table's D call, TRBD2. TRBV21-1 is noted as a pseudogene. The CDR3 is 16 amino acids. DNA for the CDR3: TGTGCCAGCAGCAATTGGCCGGGACTAGCTTGGGGGGTGCAGTACTTC. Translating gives CASSNWPGLAWGVQYF.

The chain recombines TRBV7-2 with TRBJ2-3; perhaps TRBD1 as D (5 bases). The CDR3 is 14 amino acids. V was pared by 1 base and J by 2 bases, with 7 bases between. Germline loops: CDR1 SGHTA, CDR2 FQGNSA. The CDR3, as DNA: TGTGCCAGCAGCTTAGTAGGGGTCACAGATACGCAGTATTTT. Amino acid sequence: CASSLVGVTDTQYF.

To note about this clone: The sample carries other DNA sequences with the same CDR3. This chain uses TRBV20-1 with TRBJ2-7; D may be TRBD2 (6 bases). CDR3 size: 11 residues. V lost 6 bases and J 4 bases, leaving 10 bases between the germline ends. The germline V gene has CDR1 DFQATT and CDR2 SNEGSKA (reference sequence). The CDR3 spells CSALGGYEQYF. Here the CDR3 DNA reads TGCAGTGCCCTCGGGGGTTACGAGCAGTACTTC.

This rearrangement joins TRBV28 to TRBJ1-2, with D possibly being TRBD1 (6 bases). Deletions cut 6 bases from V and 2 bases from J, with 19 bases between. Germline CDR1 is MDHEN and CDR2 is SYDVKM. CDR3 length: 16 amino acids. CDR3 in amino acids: CASSLIAGGGNYGYTF. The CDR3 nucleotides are TGTGCCAGCAGCCTCATTGCGGGGGGCGGGAACTATGGCTACACCTTC.

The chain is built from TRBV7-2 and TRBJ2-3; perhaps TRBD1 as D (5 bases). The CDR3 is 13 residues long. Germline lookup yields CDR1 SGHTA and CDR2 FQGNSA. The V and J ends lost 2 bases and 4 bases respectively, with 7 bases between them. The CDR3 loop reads CASSLMGPDTQYF. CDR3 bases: TGTGCCAGCAGCTTAATGGGGCCAGATACGCAGTATTTT.